This T cell receptor beta chain derives from a study of CD8 T cells in Susac syndrome. CDR1 MNHEY and CDR2 SMNVEV come from the germline V gene (reference sequence). The V end lost 0 bases, the J end lost 0 bases, and 11 bases lay between the germline ends. The CDR3 length is 17 residues. After extraction with the RNeasy kit, roughly 0.5 to 1 ug of the RNA was reverse transcribed using random hexamers. TCRdb re-analysed the immunoSEQ multiplex PCR reads in MiXCR, keeping a single row per CDR3 protein. The sample lists roughly 150,000 distinct CDR3 sequences; roughly 94% were seen once. The TCR originated in a human donor with Susac syndrome. This sequence joins TRBV27 and TRBJ2-2, with D perhaps assigned TRBD1 or TRBD2 (6 bases each). The sequencing sample was made of CD8+ T cells from PBMCs. The CDR3 nucleotides read TGTGCCAGCAGTTTATCCCCGGGGGCGGCGAACACCGGGGAGCTGTTTTTT. Translated: CASSLSPGAANTGELFF.